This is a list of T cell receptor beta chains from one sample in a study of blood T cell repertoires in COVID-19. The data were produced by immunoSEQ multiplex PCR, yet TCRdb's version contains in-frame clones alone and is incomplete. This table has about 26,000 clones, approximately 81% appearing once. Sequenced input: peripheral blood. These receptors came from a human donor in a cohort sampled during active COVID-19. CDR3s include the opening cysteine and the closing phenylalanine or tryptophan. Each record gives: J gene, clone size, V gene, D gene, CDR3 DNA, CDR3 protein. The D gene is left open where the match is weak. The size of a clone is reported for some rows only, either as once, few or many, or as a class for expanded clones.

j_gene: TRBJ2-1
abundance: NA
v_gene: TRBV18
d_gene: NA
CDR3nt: TGTGCCAGCTCACCACGGCTTCAAGACAATGAGCAGTTCTTC
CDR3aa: CASSPRLQDNEQFF

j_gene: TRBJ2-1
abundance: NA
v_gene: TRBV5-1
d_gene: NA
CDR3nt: TGCGCCAGCATCCGGGACGGGAGCTACAATGAGCAGTTCTTC
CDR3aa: CASIRDGSYNEQFF

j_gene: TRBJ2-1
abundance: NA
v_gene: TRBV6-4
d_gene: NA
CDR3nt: TGTGCCAGCAGTGTTGAGGTCTACAATGAGCAGTTCTTC
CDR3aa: CASSVEVYNEQFF

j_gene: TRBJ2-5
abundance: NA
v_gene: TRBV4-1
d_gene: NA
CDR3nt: TGCGCCAGCAGCCCCACGCCTAGGGAGACCCAGTACTTC
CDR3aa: CASSPTPRETQYF

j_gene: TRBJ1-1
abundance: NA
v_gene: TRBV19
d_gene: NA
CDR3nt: TGTGCCAGTAGAGGGAGATCTGAAGCTTTCTTT
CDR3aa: CASRGRSEAFF

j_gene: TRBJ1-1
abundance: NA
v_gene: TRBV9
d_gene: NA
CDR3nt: TGTGCCAGCAGCGCTACAGGGTTGGGTTACGAAGCTTTCTTT
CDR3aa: CASSATGLGYEAFF

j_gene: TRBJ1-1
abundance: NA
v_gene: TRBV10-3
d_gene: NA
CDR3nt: TGTGCCATCAGTACAGGGTTGAACACTGAAGCTTTCTTT
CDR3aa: CAISTGLNTEAFF

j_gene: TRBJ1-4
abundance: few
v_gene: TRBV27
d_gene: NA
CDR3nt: TGTGCCAGCAGTTTAGGGCCAGGGCGTGGTACAACTAATGAAAAACTGTTTTTT
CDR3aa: CASSLGPGRGTTNEKLFF

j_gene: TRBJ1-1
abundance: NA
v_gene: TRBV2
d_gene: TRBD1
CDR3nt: TGTGCCAGCTCCGGGACAGGGGTATCGAGGACTGAAGCTTTCTTT
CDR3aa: CASSGTGVSRTEAFF

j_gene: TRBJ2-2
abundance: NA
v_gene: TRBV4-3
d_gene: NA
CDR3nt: TGCGCCAGCAGCCAAGAGGCAGGGGTCGACACCGGGGAGCTGTTTTTT
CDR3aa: CASSQEAGVDTGELFF

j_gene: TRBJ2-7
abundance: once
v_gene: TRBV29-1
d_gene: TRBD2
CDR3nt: TGCAGCGGCGGACTAGCGGGAAACGAGCAGTACTTC
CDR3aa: CSGGLAGNEQYF

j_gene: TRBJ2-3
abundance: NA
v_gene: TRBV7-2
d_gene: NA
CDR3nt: TGTGCCAGCAGCTTCCCCGGGACTCCCTACACAGATACGCAGTATTTT
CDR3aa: CASSFPGTPYTDTQYF

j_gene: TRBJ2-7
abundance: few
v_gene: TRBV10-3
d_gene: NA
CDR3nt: TGTGCCATACGGGACATCTCCTACGAGCAGTACTTC
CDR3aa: CAIRDISYEQYF

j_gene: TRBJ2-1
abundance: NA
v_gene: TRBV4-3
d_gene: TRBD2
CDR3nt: TGCGCCAGCAGCCAAGCTGCGGGGGGATACAATGAGCAGTTCTTC
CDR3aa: CASSQAAGGYNEQFF

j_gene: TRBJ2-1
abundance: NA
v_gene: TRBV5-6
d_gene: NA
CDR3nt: TGTGCCAGCAGCTTAGAAGGACCAGCGGGCAATGAGCAGTTCTTC
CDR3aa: CASSLEGPAGNEQFF

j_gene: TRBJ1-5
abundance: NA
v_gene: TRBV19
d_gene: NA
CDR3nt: TGTGCCAGTAGTACTAGTGGTAGTCAGCCCCAGCATTTT
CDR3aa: CASSTSGSQPQHF

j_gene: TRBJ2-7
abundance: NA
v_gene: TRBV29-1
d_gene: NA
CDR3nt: TGCAGCGTTGAGGTAATAGGGGACTCCTACGAGCAGTACTTC
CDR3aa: CSVEVIGDSYEQYF

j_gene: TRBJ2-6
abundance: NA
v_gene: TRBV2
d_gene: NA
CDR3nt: TGTGCCAGCAGTGAATTCGGAGGGTTCGGGGCCAACGTCCTGACTTTC
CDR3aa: CASSEFGGFGANVLTF

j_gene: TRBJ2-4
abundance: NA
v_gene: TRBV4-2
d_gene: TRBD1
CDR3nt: TGTGCCAGCAGCCAACCACAGGGGTTAGCCAAAAACATTCAGTACTTC
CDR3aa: CASSQPQGLAKNIQYF

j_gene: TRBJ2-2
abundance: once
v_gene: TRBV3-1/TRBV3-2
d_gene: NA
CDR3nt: TGTGCCAGCAGGAAGCATCCCGGGGAGCTGTTTTTT
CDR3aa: CASRKHPGELFF

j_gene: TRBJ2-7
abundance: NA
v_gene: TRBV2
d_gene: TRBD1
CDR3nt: TGTGCCAGCAGTGAATCCAGGGGGCTCCACGAGCAGTACTTC
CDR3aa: CASSESRGLHEQYF

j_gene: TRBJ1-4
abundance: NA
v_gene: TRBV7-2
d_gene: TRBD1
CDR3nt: TGTGCCAGCAGCTTAGGGCCGGGACAGGGTACTGAAAAACTGTTTTTT
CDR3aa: CASSLGPGQGTEKLFF

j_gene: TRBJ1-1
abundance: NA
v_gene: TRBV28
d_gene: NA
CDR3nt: TGTGCCAGCGTACCCCAACGGGGGATAATGAACACTGAAGCTTTCTTT
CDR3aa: CASVPQRGIMNTEAFF

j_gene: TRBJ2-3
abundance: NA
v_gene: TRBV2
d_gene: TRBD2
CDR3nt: TGTGCCAGCAGTGGACTAGCGGGGGGCCTTCGCACAGATACGCAGTATTTT
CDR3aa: CASSGLAGGLRTDTQYF

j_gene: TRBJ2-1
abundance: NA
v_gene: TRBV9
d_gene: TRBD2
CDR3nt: TGTGCCAGCAGCGTGGCCACTAGCGGGGTCTCCTACAATGAGCAGTTCTTC
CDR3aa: CASSVATSGVSYNEQFF

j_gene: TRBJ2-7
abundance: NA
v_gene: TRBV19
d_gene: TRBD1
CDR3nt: TGTGCCAGTACCAAGACAGGGAGCTACGAGCAGTACTTC
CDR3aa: CASTKTGSYEQYF

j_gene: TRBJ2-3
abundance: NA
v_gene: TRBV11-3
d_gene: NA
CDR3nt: TGTGCCAGCAGCTTAGATGATAGGGGTCAAGATACGCAGTATTTT
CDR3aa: CASSLDDRGQDTQYF

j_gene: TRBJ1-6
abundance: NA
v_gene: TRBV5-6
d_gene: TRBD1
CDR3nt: TGTGCCAGCAGCTTGGGGACAGGGGATTCACCCCTCCACTTT
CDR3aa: CASSLGTGDSPLHF

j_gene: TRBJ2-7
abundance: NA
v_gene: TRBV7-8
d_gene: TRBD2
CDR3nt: TGTGCCAGCAGCTTAGGGGGTGGGGCGGGAGGCTACTACGAGCAGTACTTC
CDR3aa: CASSLGGGAGGYYEQYF

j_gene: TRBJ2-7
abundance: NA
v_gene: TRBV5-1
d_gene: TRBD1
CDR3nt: TGCGCCAGCAGCTTCAACGCTGGACAGGCCGAGCAGTACTTC
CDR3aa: CASSFNAGQAEQYF

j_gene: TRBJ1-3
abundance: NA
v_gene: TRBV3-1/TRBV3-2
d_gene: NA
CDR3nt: TGTGCCAGCAGCCGGGTTTTGGCAGGAGGCTCTGGAAACACCATATATTTT
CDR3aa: CASSRVLAGGSGNTIYF

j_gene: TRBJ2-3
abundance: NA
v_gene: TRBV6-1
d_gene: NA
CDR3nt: TGTGCCAGCAGTGAAGCCCCTTGGGGGCCAGATACGCAGTATTTT
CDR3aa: CASSEAPWGPDTQYF

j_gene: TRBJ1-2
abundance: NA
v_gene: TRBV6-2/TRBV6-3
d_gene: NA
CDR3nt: TGTGCCAGCAGTTCCCTGGGGAGTAGCTATGGCTACACCTTC
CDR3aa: CASSSLGSSYGYTF

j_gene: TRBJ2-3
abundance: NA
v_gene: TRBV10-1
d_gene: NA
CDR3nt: TGCGCCAGCAGTGAGTTGGCCACAGATACGCAGTATTTT
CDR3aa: CASSELATDTQYF

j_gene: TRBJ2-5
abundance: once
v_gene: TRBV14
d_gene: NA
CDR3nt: TGTGCCAGCAGCCAAGGCGTGAGCGGCGGCGGTGGTCTGAAGACCCAGTACTTC
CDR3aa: CASSQGVSGGGGLKTQYF